In its sample, the clone carrying this T cell receptor beta chain was seen many times. Its antigen is not known. These data come from a study of CD8 T cells in ankylosing spondylitis. Regarding the study as a whole: Blood from ankylosing spondylitis patients appeared to carry a characteristic roughly 8-variant TCR beta motif. Matched synovial fluid from ankylosing spondylitis patients was reported to be enriched for disease-linked clones. Clones linked to disease, bearing a CD8+ phenotype, were relatively rare in peripheral blood.

The CDR3 runs 15 residues. Germline V CDR1 and CDR2: LGHNA, YNFKEQ. Trimming pared 4 bases from V and 0 bases from J, leaving 10 bases between. Molecular-barcoded quantitative 5'-RACE produced these TCR beta libraries. TCRdb itself ran the 5' RACE reads through MiXCR, one entry per CDR3 protein. Among roughly 240,000 distinct CDR3 sequences, around 8% were seen once, and the ten largest hold roughly 5%. The V call is TRBV4-2, the J call TRBJ2-1; D is uncertain. Sequencing was carried out using blood, either unsorted or a sorted T cell fraction (not recorded which). This clonotype was obtained from a female donor with ankylosing spondylitis or in good health (not recorded which). CDR3 nucleotide sequence: TGTGCCAGCAGCCCGGACGAGAGCTCCTACAATGAGCAGTTCTTC. It specifies CASSPDESSYNEQFF.